This TCR beta chain was found in a study of regulatory and conventional T cells in RAG deficiency. Whole-study findings and limits: Treg unique TCR beta sequences were approximately 100-fold fewer in Omenn syndrome and CID/AS patients than controls. Shorter CDR3s in all patient subsets; >85% Treg-Tconv overlap in Omenn. RAG-deficient patients showed markedly lower Shannon entropy and higher Simpson indices than control T-cell subsets. Omenn CD25-high CD127-low cells may be activated cells, not true Tregs.

The sorted conventional CD4+ T cells were CD25-low and CD127-high, with genomic DNA sequenced. The data were produced by immunoSEQ multiplex PCR, yet TCRdb's version contains in-frame clones alone and is incomplete. The repertoire holds more than 35,000 clones, with approximately 90% as singletons. On this clone: As yet, its antigen is unknown.

CDR1 is SGHAT and CDR2 is FQNNGV in the germline V gene. The CDR3 has 16 amino acids. Trimming stripped 1 base from V and 1 base from J, with 13 bases between. These data also featured in a second study, about regulatory T cells. From that paper: Amplification used 52 TRBV primers and 13 TRBJ primers.

This clonotype originated in a human donor in good health. The chain links TRBV11-2 to TRBJ1-1; unclear D gene. Sequencing was performed on CD4+ effector T cells sorted from blood. The CDR3 protein is CASSLGVRAPNTEAFF. CDR3 sequence (DNA): TGTGCCAGCAGCTTAGGTGTCCGGGCTCCGAACACTGAAGCTTTCTTT.